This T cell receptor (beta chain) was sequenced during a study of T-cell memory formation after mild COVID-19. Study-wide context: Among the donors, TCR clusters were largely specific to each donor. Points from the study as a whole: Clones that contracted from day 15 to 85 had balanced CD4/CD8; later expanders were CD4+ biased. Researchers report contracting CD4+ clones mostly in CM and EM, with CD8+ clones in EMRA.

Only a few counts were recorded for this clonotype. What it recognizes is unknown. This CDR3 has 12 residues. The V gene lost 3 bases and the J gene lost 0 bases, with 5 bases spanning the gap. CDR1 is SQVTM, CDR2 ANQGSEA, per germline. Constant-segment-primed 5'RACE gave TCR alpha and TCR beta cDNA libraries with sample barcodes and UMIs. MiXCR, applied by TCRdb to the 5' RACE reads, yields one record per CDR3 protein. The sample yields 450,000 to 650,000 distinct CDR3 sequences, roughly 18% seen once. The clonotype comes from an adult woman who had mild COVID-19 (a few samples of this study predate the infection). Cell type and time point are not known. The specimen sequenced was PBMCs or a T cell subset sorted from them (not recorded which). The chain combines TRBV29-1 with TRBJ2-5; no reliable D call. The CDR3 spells CSVDRYQETQYF. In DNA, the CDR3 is TGCAGCGTTGATCGGTACCAAGAGACCCAGTACTTC.